These 18 T cell receptor beta chains originate from one sample sequenced in a study of Graves' ophthalmopathy and Graves' hyperthyroidism. Amplification of the TCR beta CDR3 regions used RNA transcripts (as template). Second-round multiplex PCR came after a first-round RT-PCR that employed HTBI primers. TCRdb reprocessed the multiplex PCR reads via MiXCR and lists one record per CDR3 protein. This sample carries 900,000 to 1,200,000 distinct CDR3 sequences, roughly two fifths of them seen once, and the ten largest clones take around 10%. Material for sequencing was peripheral blood or thyroid tissue (not recorded which). These TCRs come from an adult man with Graves' hyperthyroidism.

The chain employs TRBV5-1 and TRBJ1-1; perhaps TRBD1 as D (6 bases). The CDR3 consists of 17 residues. Trimming took 0 bases from V and 5 from J, leaving 20 bases between them. Germline V gene data show CDR1 as SGHRS and CDR2 as YFSETQ. The CDR3 bases are TGCGCCAGCAGCTTGGATTTCGGGACAAGGGTTTTTACTGAAGCTTTCTTT. Translation: CASSLDFGTRVFTEAFF.

This sequence joins TRBV9 and TRBJ1-1; D is unresolved. Germline lookup yields CDR1 SGDLS and CDR2 YYNGEE. The V end lost 4 bases, the J end lost 1 base, and 11 bases lay between the germline ends. The CDR3 contains 14 residues. The DNA of the CDR3 is TGTGCCAGCAGCCAAGATCATGGGAACACTGAAGCTTTCTTT. Translating it yields CASSQDHGNTEAFF. Full variable domain (outside the CDR3, taken from reference TRBV9 and TRBJ1-1): DSGVTQTPKHLITATGQRVTLRCSPRSGDLSVYWYQQSLDQGLQFLIQYYNGEERAKGNILERFSAQQFPDLHSELNLSSLELGDSALYFCASSQDHGNTEAFFGQGTRLTVV.

This clonotype was seen repeatedly, ten times or more. This chain connects TRBV19 to TRBJ1-2, with D uncertain. This CDR3 is 13 amino acids long. CDR1 is LNHDA, CDR2 SQIVND, per germline (reference sequence). The germline V and J ends were trimmed by 10 bases and 2 bases, with 14 bases remaining between them. The CDR3 spells CAITGDHNYGYTF. The DNA of the CDR3 is TGTGCCATCACCGGGGATCACAACTATGGCTACACCTTC. Using reference TRBV19 and TRBJ1-2 for the parts outside the CDR3, the full variable domain is DGGITQSPKYLFRKEGQNVTLSCEQNLNHDAMYWYRQDPGQGLRLIYYSQIVNDFQKGDIAEGYSVSREKKESFPLTVTSAQKNPTAFYLCAITGDHNYGYTFGSGTRLTVV.

The genes are TRBV15 and TRBJ1-1; D uncertain. Trimming removed 4 bases at V and 12 bases at J, with 3 bases between. CDR1 LNHNV and CDR2 YYDKDF come from the germline V gene (reference sequence). There are 8 residues in the CDR3. The CDR3 DNA reads as TGTGCCACCAGCACTCCTTTCTTT. This gives the protein CATSTPFF.

The rearrangement uses TRBV7-9 and TRBJ1-5, with 7 nucleotides matching TRBD1. Germline V gene lookup returns CDR1 SEHNR and CDR2 FQNEAQ (reference sequence). The CDR3 runs 14 residues. The junction had 9 bases not matched to a gene; V was cut back by 6 bases and J by 7 bases. CDR3 bases: TGTGCCAGCAGAAGGGGGCAGGCGGGCCAGCCCCAGCATTTT. Its protein is CASRRGQAGQPQHF.

The DNA for the CDR3 is TGTGCCACCAGCAAAGATGCAGGTCGAGAGGGTCGTGGCTACACCTTC. It specifies CATSKDAGREGRGYTF. The chain employs TRBV15 and TRBJ1-2, with D uncertain. CDR1 LNHNV and CDR2 YYDKDF come from the germline V gene (reference sequence). CDR3 length: 16 residues. Trimming pared 4 bases from V and 7 bases from J, leaving 22 bases between.

At least ten counts were recorded for this clonotype. The chain joins TRBV20-1 to TRBJ2-7; D might be TRBD1 (6 bases). The germline CDR1 and CDR2 sequences are DFQATT and SNEGSKA (reference sequence). The V and J ends lost 6 bases and 2 bases respectively, with 29 bases between them. CDR3 size: 18 residues. The CDR3 sequence is CSAHIMVEDRRDPYEQYF. The DNA of the CDR3 is TGCAGTGCCCACATAATGGTGGAGGACAGACGCGACCCCTACGAGCAGTACTTC.

This rearrangement joins TRBV19 to TRBJ2-7; 9 nucleotides line up with TRBD1. Germline V gives CDR1 LNHDA, CDR2 SQIVND (reference sequence). Losses at the gene ends were 0 bases for V and 7 bases for J; bases not matched to a gene: 7. This CDR3 has 15 amino acids. The CDR3 loop reads CASSIDGTGSKEQYF. As DNA, the CDR3 is TGTGCCAGTAGTATAGACGGGACAGGGTCGAAGGAGCAGTACTTC.

About this clonotype itself: The conserved phenylalanine or tryptophan is not found at the CDR3 terminus, so this likely reflects a read error. This chain connects TRBV10-2 to TRBJ1-2, with D possibly matching TRBD1 (6 bases). The germline V gene encodes CDR1 WSHSY and CDR2 SAAADI. Trimming pared 2 bases from V and 5 bases from J, leaving 12 bases between. The CDR3 extends over 14 amino acids. The CDR3 loop is CASSEPDSLYGYTL. The CDR3, as DNA: TGCGCCAGCAGTGAGCCGGACAGTCTTTATGGCTACACCCTC.

The count of this clonotype is one. V is TRBV25-1 and J is TRBJ1-1; D perhaps matches TRBD1 (6 bases). The germline CDR1 and CDR2 sequences are MGHDK and SYGVNS. The CDR3 runs 15 residues. V was cut by 1 base and J by 6 bases, with 15 bases left in between. The CDR3 bases are TGTGCCAGCAGTGAATGGGGCAGGGGTTTGTCTGAAGCTTTCTTT. Its translation is CASSEWGRGLSEAFF.

J is TRBJ1-2 and V is TRBV15, with 7 bases matching TRBD1. Germline CDR1 is LNHNV and CDR2 is YYDKDF (reference sequence). The CDR3 length is 14 residues. Losses at the gene ends were 4 bases for V and 4 bases for J; bases not matched to a gene: 6. The CDR3 region is CATSITGTAYGYTF. CDR3 nucleotides: TGTGCCACCAGCATCACCGGGACAGCCTATGGCTACACCTTC.

This clonotype was seen repeatedly, ten times or more. J is TRBJ1-1 and V is TRBV10-3; TRBD1 aligns across 8 bases. Unmatched junction bases numbered 4, after V lost 2 bases and J lost 2 bases. Germline lookup yields CDR1 ENHRY and CDR2 SYGVKD. This CDR3 comprises 15 residues. CDR3 DNA: TGTGCCATCAGTGAGCCAGGGGGCTATAACACTGAAGCTTTCTTT. Translation: CAISEPGGYNTEAFF.

This clonotype was counted between two and nine times. This sequence may be a read error, since a much larger clone differs from it by one base. The chain has TRBV2 and TRBJ1-1; D possibly corresponds to TRBD1 (5 bases). The CDR3 is 15 amino acids. The germline V gene has CDR1 SNHLY and CDR2 FYNNEI. Here the CDR3 reads CASSEAPRGATGAFF. CDR3 DNA sequence: TGTGCCAGCAGTGAAGCGCCAAGGGGCGCGACTGGAGCTTTCTTT.

At least ten counts were recorded for this clonotype. The V and J genes are TRBV7-3 and TRBJ2-5, with no clear D. Germline lookup yields CDR1 SGHTA and CDR2 FQGTGA. V shed 4 bases and J shed 5 bases, with 23 bases lying between them. This CDR3 contains 17 residues. Here the CDR3 reads CASSSRTGSSGRETQYF. The DNA of the CDR3 is TGTGCCAGCAGCTCACGCACCGGGTCCTCAGGCCGGGAGACCCAGTACTTC.

The table lists this clonotype with many counts. The chain recombines TRBV5-1 with TRBJ1-2, with D possibly being TRBD1 (5 bases). V lost 5 bases and J 5 bases, leaving 16 bases between the germline ends. Germline V gives CDR1 SGHRS, CDR2 YFSETQ. The CDR3 extends over 14 amino acids. The CDR3: CASRSGTEIYGYTF. For the CDR3, the DNA is TGCGCCAGCAGAAGCGGGACGGAAATTTATGGCTACACCTTC.

On this clonotype itself: This may arise from a read error, as a much more abundant clone is one base away. The chain links TRBV7-6 to TRBJ2-7, with 7 bases lining up with TRBD1. Germline V CDR1 and CDR2: SGHVS, FNYEAQ. This CDR3 comprises 12 residues. Here the CDR3 reads CVVEQGLDEQYF. The CDR3 DNA reads as TGTGTGGTTGAACAGGGGCTAGACGAGCAGTACTTC.

V usage is TRBV30 and J usage is TRBJ1-1, with D hard to call. V was trimmed by 2 bases and J by 7 bases, leaving 11 bases between them. This CDR3 has 12 amino acids. CDR1 and CDR2 (germline): GTSNPN, SVGIG (reference sequence). The CDR3 protein is CAWSFMRNEAFF. DNA for the CDR3: TGTGCCTGGAGTTTTATGAGAAATGAAGCTTTCTTT.

This clonotype came up many times. The chain carries TRBV2 and TRBJ2-7; D remains ambiguous. The CDR3 length is 14 residues. Germline CDR1 reads SNHLY; CDR2 reads FYNNEI. Trimming stripped 6 bases from V and 6 bases from J, with 18 bases between. The CDR3 spells CASSKDGVDAEQYF. Written as DNA, the CDR3 is TGTGCCAGCAGCAAAGACGGCGTTGATGCCGAGCAGTACTTC.